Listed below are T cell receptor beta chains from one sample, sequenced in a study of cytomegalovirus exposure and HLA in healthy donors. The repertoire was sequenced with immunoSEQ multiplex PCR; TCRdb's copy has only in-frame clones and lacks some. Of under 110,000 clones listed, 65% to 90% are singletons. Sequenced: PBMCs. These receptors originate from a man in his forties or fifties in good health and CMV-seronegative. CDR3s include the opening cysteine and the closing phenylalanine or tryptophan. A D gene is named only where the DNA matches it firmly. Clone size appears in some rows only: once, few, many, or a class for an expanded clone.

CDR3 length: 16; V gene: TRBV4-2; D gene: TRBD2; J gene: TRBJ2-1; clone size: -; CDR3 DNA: TGTGCCAGCAGCCAAGAACCGGGACTAGTATTTCGTGAGCAGTTCTTC; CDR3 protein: CASSQEPGLVFREQFF
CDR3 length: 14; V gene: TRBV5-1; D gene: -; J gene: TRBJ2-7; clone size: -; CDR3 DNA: TGCGCCAGCAGCTTTCGGACAGACCGCGGCGAGCAGTACTTC; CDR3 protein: CASSFRTDRGEQYF
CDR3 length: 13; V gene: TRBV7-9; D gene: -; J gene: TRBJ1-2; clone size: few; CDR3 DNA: TGTGCCAGCAGCGGTCAAGCGCGCTATGGCTACACCTTC; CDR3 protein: CASSGQARYGYTF
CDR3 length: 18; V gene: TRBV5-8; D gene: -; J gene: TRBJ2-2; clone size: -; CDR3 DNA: TGTGCCAGCAGCTGGAGGGCAGGGGGTAGGATGAACACCGGGGAGCTGTTTTTT; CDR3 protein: CASSWRAGGRMNTGELFF
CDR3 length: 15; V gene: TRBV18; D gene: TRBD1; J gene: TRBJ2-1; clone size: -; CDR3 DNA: TGTGCCAGCTCACTGTACAGGGGGGAACCGAATGAGCAGTTCTTC; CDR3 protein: CASSLYRGEPNEQFF
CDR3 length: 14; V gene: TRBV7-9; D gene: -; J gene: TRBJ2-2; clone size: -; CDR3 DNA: TGTGCCAGCAGCTTGACAGCTAACACCGGGGAGCTGTTTTTT; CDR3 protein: CASSLTANTGELFF
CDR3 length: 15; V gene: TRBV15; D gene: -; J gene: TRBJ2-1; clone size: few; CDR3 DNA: TGTGCCACCAGCAGAGGCGGGGTCCTCAACAATGAGCAGTTCTTC; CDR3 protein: CATSRGGVLNNEQFF
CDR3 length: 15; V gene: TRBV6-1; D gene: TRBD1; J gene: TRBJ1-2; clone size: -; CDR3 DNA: TGTGCCAGCAGGATACCGGTTAACAGGGGCAATGGCTACACCTTC; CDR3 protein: CASRIPVNRGNGYTF
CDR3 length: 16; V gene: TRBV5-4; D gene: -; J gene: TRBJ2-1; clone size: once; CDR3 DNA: TGTGCCAGCAGCTCCGGCGGGGGCCGTACGTACAATGAGCAGTTCTTC; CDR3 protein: CASSSGGGRTYNEQFF
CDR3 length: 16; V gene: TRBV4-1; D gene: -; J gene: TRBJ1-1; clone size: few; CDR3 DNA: TGCGCCAGCAGCCAAGGGCCGGGGTACGGCATCCCTGAAGCTTTCTTT; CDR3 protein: CASSQGPGYGIPEAFF
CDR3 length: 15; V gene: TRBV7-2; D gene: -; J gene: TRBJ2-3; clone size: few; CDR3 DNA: TGTGCCAGCAGCTTATATAAGTCGGGGACAGATACGCAGTATTTT; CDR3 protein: CASSLYKSGTDTQYF
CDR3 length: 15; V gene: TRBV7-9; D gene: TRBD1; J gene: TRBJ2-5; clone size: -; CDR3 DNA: TGTGCCAGCAGCTCGGGACAGGGATGGGGAGGGACCCAGTACTTC; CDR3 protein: CASSSGQGWGGTQYF
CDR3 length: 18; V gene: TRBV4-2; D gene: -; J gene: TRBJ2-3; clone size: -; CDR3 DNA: TGTGCCAGCAGCCAAATCTTTGGTCGTGGCGGGGGCACAGATACGCAGTATTTT; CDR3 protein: CASSQIFGRGGGTDTQYF
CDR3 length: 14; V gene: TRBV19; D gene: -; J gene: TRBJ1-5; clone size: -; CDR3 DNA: TGTGCCAGTAGTGCACAGGGAGGCAATCAGCCCCAGCATTTT; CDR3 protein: CASSAQGGNQPQHF
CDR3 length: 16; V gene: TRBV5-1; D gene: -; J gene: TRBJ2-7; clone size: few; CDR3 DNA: TGCGCCAGCAGCTTGTTAGAGAGCGACGGAGCCTACGAGCAGTACTTC; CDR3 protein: CASSLLESDGAYEQYF
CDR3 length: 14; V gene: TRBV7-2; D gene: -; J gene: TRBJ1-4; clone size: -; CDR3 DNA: TGTGCCAGCAGCTTAGGGCGGGGGAATGAAAAACTGTTTTTT; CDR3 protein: CASSLGRGNEKLFF
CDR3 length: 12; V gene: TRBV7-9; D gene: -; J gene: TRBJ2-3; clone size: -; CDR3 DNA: TGTGCCAGCAGTGGGCGGGGTCATACGCAGTATTTT; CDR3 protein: CASSGRGHTQYF
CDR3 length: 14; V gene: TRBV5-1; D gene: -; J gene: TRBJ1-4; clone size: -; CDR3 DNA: TGCGCCAGCAGACTAGACGCGTCCTGGGAAAAACTGTTTTTT; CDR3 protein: CASRLDASWEKLFF
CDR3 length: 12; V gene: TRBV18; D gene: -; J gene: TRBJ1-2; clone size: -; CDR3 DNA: TGTGCCAGCCGAAGAGGCGGATATGGCTACACCTTC; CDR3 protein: CASRRGGYGYTF